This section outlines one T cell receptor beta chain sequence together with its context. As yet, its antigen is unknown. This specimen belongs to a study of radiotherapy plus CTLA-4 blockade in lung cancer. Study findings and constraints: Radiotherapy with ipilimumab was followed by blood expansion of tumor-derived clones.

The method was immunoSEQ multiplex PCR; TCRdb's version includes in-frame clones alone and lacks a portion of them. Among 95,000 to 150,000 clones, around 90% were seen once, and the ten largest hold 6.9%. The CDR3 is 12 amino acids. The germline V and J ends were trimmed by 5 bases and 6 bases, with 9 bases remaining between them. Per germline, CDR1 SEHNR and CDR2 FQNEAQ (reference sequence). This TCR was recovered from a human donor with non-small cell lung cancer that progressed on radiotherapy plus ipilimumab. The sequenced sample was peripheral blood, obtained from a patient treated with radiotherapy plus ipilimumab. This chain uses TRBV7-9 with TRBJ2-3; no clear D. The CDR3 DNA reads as TGTGCCAGCAGCCCCTTGAGGGATACGCAGTATTTT. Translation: CASSPLRDTQYF.